These T cell receptor beta chains were read from a single sample in a study of cytomegalovirus exposure and HLA in healthy donors. Sequenced by immunoSEQ multiplex PCR; TCRdb stores in-frame clones only, minus some. This table has more than 65,000 clones, 60% to 80% appearing once. Source material: PBMCs. All receptors come from a female donor in good health and CMV-seronegative. Both conserved end residues are part of each CDR3. The D gene is left open where the match is weak. The listing skips clone size in some rows; elsewhere it reads once, few, many or a size class.

j_call v_call clone_size d_call cdr3_aa cdr3_nt
TRBJ1-1 TRBV6-5 - TRBD1 CASSYSRVRGRTEAFF TGTGCCAGCAGTTACTCGCGGGTCAGGGGGCGCACTGAAGCTTTCTTT
TRBJ1-2 TRBV7-6 - TRBD1 CASSLAQGVDGYTF TGTGCCAGCAGCTTAGCGCAGGGGGTCGATGGCTACACCTTC
TRBJ1-6 TRBV5-4 - - CASSLAGINSPLHF TGTGCCAGCAGCTTGGCCGGGATTAATTCACCCCTCCACTTT
TRBJ1-2 TRBV7-9 - TRBD1 CASSPKVGTGNYGYTF TGTGCCAGCAGCCCTAAGGTCGGGACAGGGAACTATGGCTACACCTTC
TRBJ1-3 TRBV30 - - CAWSALGSSGNTIYF TGTGCCTGGAGTGCGCTGGGGAGCTCTGGAAACACCATATATTTT
TRBJ2-5 TRBV19 - - CASSIDTGSGETQYF TGTGCCAGTAGTATAGATACAGGGAGTGGCGAGACCCAGTACTTC
TRBJ2-3 TRBV11-3 - TRBD2 CASSLGGSPDTQYF TGTGCCAGCAGCTTAGGCGGGAGTCCGGATACGCAGTATTTT
TRBJ1-2 TRBV2 - - CASSRAYGYTF TGTGCCAGCAGCAGGGCCTATGGCTACACCTTC
TRBJ1-2 TRBV27 - TRBD1 CASSLYGDRADYGYTF TGTGCCAGCAGTTTATACGGGGACAGGGCGGACTATGGCTACACCTTC
TRBJ1-1 TRBV11-1 - TRBD1 CASRAGQGAPEAFF TGTGCCAGCAGAGCCGGACAGGGGGCACCTGAAGCTTTCTTT
TRBJ1-2 TRBV9 - - CASSVGEGASYGYTF TGTGCCAGCAGCGTAGGGGAAGGGGCGTCCTATGGCTACACCTTC
TRBJ2-4 TRBV7-2 - TRBD2 CASSLGTSGGHQYF TGTGCCAGCAGCTTGGGGACTAGCGGGGGCCACCAGTACTTC
TRBJ2-7 TRBV2 once TRBD2 CASSESGGRAGEQYF TGTGCCAGCAGTGAAAGCGGCGGGAGGGCAGGCGAGCAGTACTTC
TRBJ2-7 TRBV29-1 few TRBD2 CSVGGLAGGTYEQYF TGCAGCGTTGGGGGGCTAGCGGGAGGGACCTACGAGCAGTACTTC
TRBJ2-1 TRBV5-4 - TRBD2 CASSLTSGYYNEQFF TGTGCCAGCAGCTTGACTAGCGGTTACTACAATGAGCAGTTCTTC
TRBJ2-2 TRBV30 - - CAWSPPDSTANTGELFF TGTGCCTGGAGTCCCCCCGATTCGACAGCGAACACCGGGGAGCTGTTTTTT
TRBJ2-3 TRBV15 - TRBD1 CATSNRDRGFDTQYF TGTGCCACCAGCAACCGGGACAGGGGTTTCGATACGCAGTATTTT
TRBJ2-4 TRBV11-2 - - CASSFGVGGNIQYF TGTGCCAGCAGCTTCGGCGTCGGGGGTAACATTCAGTACTTC
TRBJ2-7 TRBV30 - TRBD1 CAWTRPGQWTYEQYF TGTGCCTGGACTCGCCCGGGACAGTGGACCTACGAGCAGTACTTC
TRBJ1-5 TRBV27 - - CASSHYSNQPQHF TGTGCCAGCAGTCACTATAGCAATCAGCCCCAGCATTTT
TRBJ2-7 TRBV11-2 - - CASSRTVYEQYF TGTGCCAGCAGCCGGACAGTCTACGAGCAGTACTTC
TRBJ1-5 TRBV6-6 many - CASTWTEVDQPQHF TGTGCCAGCACCTGGACGGAGGTCGATCAGCCCCAGCATTTT
TRBJ2-3 TRBV19 - TRBD2 CASRQEGLAVTDTQYF TGTGCCAGTAGGCAAGAGGGACTAGCGGTCACAGATACGCAGTATTTT
TRBJ1-3 TRBV7-9 few - CASSPRQASSGNTIYF TGTGCCAGCAGCCCCCGGCAGGCGAGCTCTGGAAACACCATATATTTT
TRBJ2-7 TRBV5-1 few - CASSFDSLTYEQYF TGCGCCAGCAGCTTTGACAGTCTGACCTACGAGCAGTACTTC
TRBJ2-2 TRBV5-1 - TRBD1 CASSLISGTGISGELFF TGCGCCAGCAGCTTGATCTCGGGGACAGGGATCTCCGGGGAGCTGTTTTTT
TRBJ2-7 TRBV7-9 - - CASSLDNEQYF TGTGCCAGCAGCTTAGACAACGAGCAGTACTTC
TRBJ1-3 TRBV7-6 - - CASSSTGGSGNTIYF TGTGCCAGCAGCTCGACGGGGGGCTCTGGAAACACCATATATTTT
TRBJ2-7 TRBV6-5 - - CASSYSRLDFYEQYF TGTGCCAGCAGTTACTCGAGACTAGACTTCTACGAGCAGTACTTC
TRBJ2-5 TRBV11-2 - - CASSWTGSRETQYF TGTGCCAGCTCTTGGACTGGATCACGAGAGACCCAGTACTTC
TRBJ2-7 TRBV10-3 once - CAISESHTYEQYF TGTGCCATCAGTGAGTCCCACACCTACGAGCAGTACTTC
TRBJ1-1 TRBV5-4 - TRBD1 CASSSGQSTEAFF TGTGCCAGCAGCTCGGGACAGTCTACTGAAGCTTTCTTT
TRBJ2-5 TRBV9 once TRBD2 CASSVAGGQETQYF TGTGCCAGCAGCGTAGCGGGGGGGCAAGAGACCCAGTACTTC
TRBJ1-1 TRBV4-1 - TRBD1 CASSQGDFRGRGPTEAFF TGCGCCAGCAGCCAAGGAGATTTCCGGGGCAGGGGGCCTACTGAAGCTTTCTTT
TRBJ2-2 TRBV5-6 - - CASSLAFAGAGELFF TGTGCCAGCAGCTTGGCTTTTGCAGGGGCCGGGGAGCTGTTTTTT
TRBJ1-1 TRBV18 - - CASSQGQNTEAFF TGTGCCAGCTCACAGGGGCAGAACACTGAAGCTTTCTTT
TRBJ2-1 TRBV9 - - CASTESVTGNEQFF TGTGCCAGCACCGAATCGGTGACTGGCAATGAGCAGTTCTTC
TRBJ2-3 TRBV7-9 - - CASSLGFPSTDTQYF TGTGCCAGCAGCCTCGGGTTCCCTAGCACAGATACGCAGTATTTT
TRBJ2-1 TRBV27 - TRBD2 CASSSLGERGSYNEQFF TGTGCCAGCAGCTCACTAGGGGAGCGGGGCTCCTACAATGAGCAGTTCTTC
TRBJ2-7 TRBV7-6 - TRBD1 CASSQGQTYEQYF TGTGCCAGCAGCCAGGGACAGACCTACGAGCAGTACTTC
TRBJ1-1 TRBV7-8 - TRBD1 CASSLGQGYTEAFF TGTGCCAGCAGCTTGGGACAGGGTTACACTGAAGCTTTCTTT
TRBJ1-4 TRBV6-1 - - CASKGLRTEKLFF TGTGCCAGCAAGGGACTTAGAACCGAAAAACTGTTTTTT
TRBJ1-4 TRBV9 - TRBD1 CASSPSPRTGRNEKLFF TGTGCCAGCAGCCCCTCCCCCAGGACAGGACGTAATGAAAAACTGTTTTTT
TRBJ1-5 TRBV28 - - CASTYQGPNEGSQHF TGTGCCAGTACCTATCAGGGGCCAAACGAGGGGTCCCAGCATTTT
TRBJ2-3 TRBV18 - TRBD2 CASSPPLAGGKSRSVYF TGTGCCAGCTCACCCCCTCTAGCGGGAGGGAAATCGCGGTCAGTGTATTTT
TRBJ2-5 TRBV6-1 - TRBD1 CASSEGGQGAETQYF TGTGCCAGCAGTGAAGGGGGACAGGGGGCAGAGACCCAGTACTTC
TRBJ1-1 TRBV30 few TRBD1 CAWSVQRTGATEAFF TGTGCCTGGAGTGTACAGAGGACAGGGGCCACTGAAGCTTTCTTT
TRBJ1-4 TRBV5-6 - TRBD1 CASSWTGDNEKLFF TGTGCCAGCAGCTGGACAGGCGATAATGAAAAACTGTTTTTT